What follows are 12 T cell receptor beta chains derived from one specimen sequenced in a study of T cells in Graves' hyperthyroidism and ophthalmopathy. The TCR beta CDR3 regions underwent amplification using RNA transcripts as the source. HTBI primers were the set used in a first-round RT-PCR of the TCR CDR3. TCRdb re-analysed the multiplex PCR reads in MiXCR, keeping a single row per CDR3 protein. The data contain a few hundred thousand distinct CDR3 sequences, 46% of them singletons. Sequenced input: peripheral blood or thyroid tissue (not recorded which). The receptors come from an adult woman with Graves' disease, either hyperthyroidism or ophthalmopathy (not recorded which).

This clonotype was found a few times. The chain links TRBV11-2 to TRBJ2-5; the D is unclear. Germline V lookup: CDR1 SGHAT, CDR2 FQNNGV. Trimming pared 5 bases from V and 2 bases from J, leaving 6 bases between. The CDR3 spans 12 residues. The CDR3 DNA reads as TGTGCCAGCAGCCCCCCTCAAGAGACCCAGTACTTC. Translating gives CASSPPQETQYF.

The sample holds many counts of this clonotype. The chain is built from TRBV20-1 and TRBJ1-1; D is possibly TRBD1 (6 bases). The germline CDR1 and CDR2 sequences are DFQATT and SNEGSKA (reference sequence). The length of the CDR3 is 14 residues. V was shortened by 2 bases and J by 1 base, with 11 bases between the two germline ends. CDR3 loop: CSARRADRNTEAFF. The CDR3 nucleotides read TGCAGTGCTAGAAGGGCGGACAGGAACACTGAAGCTTTCTTT.

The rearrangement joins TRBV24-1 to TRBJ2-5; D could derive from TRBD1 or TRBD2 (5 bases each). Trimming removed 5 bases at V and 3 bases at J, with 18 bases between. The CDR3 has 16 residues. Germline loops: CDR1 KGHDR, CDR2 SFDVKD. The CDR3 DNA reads TGTGCCACCAGTGCGCCCCTGGGGATGGGGGAAGAGACCCAGTACTTC. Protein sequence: CATSAPLGMGEETQYF.

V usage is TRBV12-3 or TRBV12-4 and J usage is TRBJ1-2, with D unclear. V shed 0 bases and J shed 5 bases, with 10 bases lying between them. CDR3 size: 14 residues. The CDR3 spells CASSLASTLYGYTF. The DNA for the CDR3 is TGTGCCAGCAGTTTAGCTTCAACGCTATATGGCTACACCTTC.

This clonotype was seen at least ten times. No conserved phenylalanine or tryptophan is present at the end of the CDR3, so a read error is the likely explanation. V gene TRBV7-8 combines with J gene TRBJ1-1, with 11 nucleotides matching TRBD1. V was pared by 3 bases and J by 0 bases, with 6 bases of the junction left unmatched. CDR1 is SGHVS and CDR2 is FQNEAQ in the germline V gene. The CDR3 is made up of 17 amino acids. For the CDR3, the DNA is TGTGCCAGCAGCTTCCCGGACAGGGGGCTTATGAACACTGAAGCTTTCTCT. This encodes CASSFPDRGLMNTEAFS.

CDR3 amino acids: CSVRKGQNGYTF. The CDR3 bases are TGCAGCGTCCGAAAGGGACAGAACGGCTACACCTTC. This chain joins TRBV29-1 and TRBJ1-2, with TRBD1 identical over 7 bases. Germline assignment: CDR1 SQVTM and CDR2 ANQGSEA. J lost 8 bases, V lost 6 bases, and 9 bases had no gene match. The CDR3 covers 12 residues.

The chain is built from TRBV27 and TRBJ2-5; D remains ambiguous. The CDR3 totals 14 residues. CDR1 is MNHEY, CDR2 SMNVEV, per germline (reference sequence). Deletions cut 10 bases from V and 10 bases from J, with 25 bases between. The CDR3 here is CATLPAAAPRIQYF. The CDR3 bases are TGTGCCACCCTACCGGCCGCGGCCCCTAGGATCCAGTACTTC.

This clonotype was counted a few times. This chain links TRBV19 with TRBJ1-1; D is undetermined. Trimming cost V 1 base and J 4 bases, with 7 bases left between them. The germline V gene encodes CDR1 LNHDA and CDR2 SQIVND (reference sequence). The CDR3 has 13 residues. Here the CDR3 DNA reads TGTGCCAGTAGTATAGGGGGTTCCACTGAAGCTTTCTTT. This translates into CASSIGGSTEAFF.

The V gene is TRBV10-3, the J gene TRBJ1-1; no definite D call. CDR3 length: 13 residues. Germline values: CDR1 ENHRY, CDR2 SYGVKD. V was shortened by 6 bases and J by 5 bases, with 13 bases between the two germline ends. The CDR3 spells CAISDTRKTEAFF. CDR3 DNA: TGTGCCATCAGCGATACAAGGAAAACTGAAGCTTTCTTT.

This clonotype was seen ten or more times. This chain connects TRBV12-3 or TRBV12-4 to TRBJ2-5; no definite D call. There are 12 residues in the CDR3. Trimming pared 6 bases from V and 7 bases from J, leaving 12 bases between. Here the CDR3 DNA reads TGTGCCAGCAGCTTCCTTTATGGGACCCAGTACTTC. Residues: CASSFLYGTQYF.

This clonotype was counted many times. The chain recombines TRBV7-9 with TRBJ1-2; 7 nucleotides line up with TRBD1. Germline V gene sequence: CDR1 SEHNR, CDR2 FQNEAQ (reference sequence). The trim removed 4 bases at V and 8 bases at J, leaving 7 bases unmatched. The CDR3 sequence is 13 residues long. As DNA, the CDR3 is TGTGCCAGCAGCTCAGAACAGGGGAACGGCTACACCTTC. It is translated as CASSSEQGNGYTF.

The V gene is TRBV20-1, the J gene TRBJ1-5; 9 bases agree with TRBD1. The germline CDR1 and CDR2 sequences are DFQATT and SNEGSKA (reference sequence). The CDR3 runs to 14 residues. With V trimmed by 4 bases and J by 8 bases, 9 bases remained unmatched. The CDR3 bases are TGCAGTGCTAAAGACAGGGGGGCCGGGAAGCCCCAGCATTTT. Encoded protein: CSAKDRGAGKPQHF.